These 12 T cell receptor beta chains share one sample of origin, sequenced in a study of blood T cell repertoires in COVID-19. Sequencing was performed with immunoSEQ multiplex PCR; in TCRdb, only in-frame clones are kept and a portion is missing. The sample has 130,000 to 150,000 clones, 60% to 85% seen once. The material sequenced was peripheral blood. The receptors originated from a man in his fifties or sixties with active or convalescent COVID-19.

CDR3 DNA: TGCGCCAGCAGCTTGGAGGTGGGACAGAACTACGAGCAGTACTTC. Residues: CASSLEVGQNYEQYF. V usage is TRBV5-1 and J usage is TRBJ2-7, with 7 positions matching TRBD1. This CDR3 is built from 15 residues. V lost 0 bases to trimming and J lost 3 bases; unmatched junction nucleotides: 6. Germline V gene sequence: CDR1 SGHRS, CDR2 YFSETQ. Based on the CDR3 plus reference TRBV5-1 and TRBJ2-7, the full variable domain is KAGVTQTPRYLIKTRGQQVTLSCSPISGHRSVSWYQQTPGQGLQFLFEYFSETQRNKGNFPGRFSGRQFSNSRSEMNVSTLELGDSALYLCASSLEVGQNYEQYFGPGTRLTVT.

Comment on this clone: An end of the junction does not agree with germline; a read error may underlie this. The chain uses TRBV27 and TRBJ2-5; 10 bases map to TRBD1. The length of the CDR3 is 17 residues. From germline, CDR1 is MNHEY and CDR2 SMNVEV (reference sequence). The CDR3 DNA is TGTGCCAGCAATTTACCTGTGACAGGGGGCGGTCGGGAGACCCAGTACTTC. Residues: CASNLPVTGGGRETQYF.

As for this clone: In the same sample, other DNA sequences code for this CDR3. V is TRBV7-3 and J is TRBJ2-2; 10 bases align to TRBD2. Germline V gene data show CDR1 as SGHTA and CDR2 as FQGTGA. CDR3 length: 16 amino acids. Germline trimming cut 2 bases from V and 0 bases from J; bases unmatched to any gene: 0. The CDR3 protein is CASSLLAGANTGELFF. CDR3 nucleotides: TGTGCCAGCAGCTTACTAGCGGGAGCGAACACCGGGGAGCTGTTTTTT.

The rearrangement joins TRBV28 to TRBJ2-7, with D tentatively TRBD1 (6 bases). CDR1 MDHEN and CDR2 SYDVKM come from the germline V gene. V gave up 3 bases and J gave up 3 bases, with 12 bases separating them. The CDR3 runs to 14 residues. Written as DNA, the CDR3 is TGTGCCAGCAGTTTGTTGAGGGGACACTACGAGCAGTACTTC. It yields the protein CASSLLRGHYEQYF.

This clone was recorded only once. The V and J genes are TRBV18 and TRBJ2-2, with TRBD2 as a possible D gene (6 bases). The CDR3 covers 15 residues. Germline CDR1 is KGHSH and CDR2 is LQKENI. V gave up 6 bases and J gave up 2 bases, with 13 bases separating them. In nucleotides, the CDR3 is TGTGCCAGCTCGCCCCAGGAGGGTAACACCGGGGAGCTGTTTTTT. This codes for CASSPQEGNTGELFF.

This clone was seen more than once but under ten times. The chain joins TRBV28 to TRBJ1-1; TRBD1 is a possible D gene (6 bases). Trimming shortened V by 8 bases and J by 1 base, and 17 bases separated the two germline ends. The CDR3 is made up of 15 amino acids. The germline V gene encodes CDR1 MDHEN and CDR2 SYDVKM. CDR3 amino acids: CASHSGGRGNTEAFF. In nucleotides, the CDR3 is TGTGCCAGCCATTCGGGGGGCAGGGGGAACACTGAAGCTTTCTTT.

This clone was counted between two and nine times. This chain links TRBV28 with TRBJ1-2; D not certain. This CDR3 region has 14 residues. The germline CDR1 and CDR2 sequences are MDHEN and SYDVKM. Trimming took 5 bases from V and 4 from J, leaving 14 bases between them. The CDR3 spells CASSLRGVSYGYTF. The CDR3 nucleotides read TGTGCCAGCAGTCTTCGGGGAGTAAGCTATGGCTACACCTTC.

This clone showed up just a few times. The V call is TRBV6-2 or TRBV6-3, the J call TRBJ2-1; D possibly corresponds to TRBD2 (6 bases). The V end lost 5 bases, the J end lost 8 bases, and 10 bases lay between the germline ends. Looked up from germline, CDR1 is MNHEY and CDR2 is SVGEGT. The CDR3 totals 12 residues. The CDR3 coding sequence is TGTGCCAGCAGTAAAGGAGGGTATGAGCAGTTCTTC. Protein product: CASSKGGYEQFF.

This clone appeared a few times. V usage is TRBV24-1 and J usage is TRBJ2-5; 9 bases map to TRBD2. The germline gives CDR1 KGHDR, CDR2 SFDVKD. The CDR3 contains 17 residues. Germline trimming cut 3 bases from V and 5 bases from J; bases unmatched to any gene: 12. In nucleotides, the CDR3 is TGTGCCACCAGTGATCCACTAGCGGGCCAAGTGGTGGAGACCCAGTACTTC. Translation gives CATSDPLAGQVVETQYF.

The chain couples TRBV29-1 to TRBJ2-1; D ambiguous. V was clipped by 2 bases and J by 7 bases, with 12 bases between them. Germline lookup yields CDR1 SQVTM and CDR2 ANQGSEA. This CDR3 is built from 13 residues. This chain's CDR3 is CSVETYYNNEQFF. The CDR3 region has the DNA TGCAGCGTTGAAACCTACTACAATAATGAGCAGTTCTTC.

This sequence joins TRBV19 and TRBJ1-1; D is unresolved. Trimming cost V 7 bases and J 11 bases, with 14 bases left between them. The CDR3 covers 11 residues. Germline loops: CDR1 LNHDA, CDR2 SQIVND (reference sequence). CDR3 bases: TGTGCCAGTACCGCAGGTGGCGTGGCTTTCTTT. Protein: CASTAGGVAFF.

The chain couples TRBV7-9 to TRBJ1-4; maybe TRBD1 (5 bases). The CDR3 spans 16 residues. Looked up from germline, CDR1 is SEHNR and CDR2 is FQNEAQ (reference sequence). V lost 5 bases and J lost 6, with 19 bases in between. In nucleotides, the CDR3 is TGTGCCAGCAGCCCACGATATGGGGGGGGTGATGAAAAACTGTTTTTT. It encodes CASSPRYGGGDEKLFF.